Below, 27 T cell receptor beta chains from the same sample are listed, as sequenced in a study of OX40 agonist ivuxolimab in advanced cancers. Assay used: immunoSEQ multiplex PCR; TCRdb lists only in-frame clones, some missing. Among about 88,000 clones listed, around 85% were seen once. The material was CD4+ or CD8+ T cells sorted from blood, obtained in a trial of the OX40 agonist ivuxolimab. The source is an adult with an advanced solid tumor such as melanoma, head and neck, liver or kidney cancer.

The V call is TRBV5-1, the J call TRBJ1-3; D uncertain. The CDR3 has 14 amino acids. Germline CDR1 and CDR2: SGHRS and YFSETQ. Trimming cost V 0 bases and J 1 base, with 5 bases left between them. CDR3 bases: TGCGCCAGCAGCTTGGTCCCATCTGGAAACACCATATATTTT. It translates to CASSLVPSGNTIYF.

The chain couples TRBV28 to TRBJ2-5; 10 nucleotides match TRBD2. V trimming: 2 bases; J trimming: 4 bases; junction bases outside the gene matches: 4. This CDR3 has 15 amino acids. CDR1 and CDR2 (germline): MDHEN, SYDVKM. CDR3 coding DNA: TGTGCCAGCAGTTTAAAAGCGGGGGGGGGAGAGACCCAGTACTTC. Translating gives CASSLKAGGGETQYF.

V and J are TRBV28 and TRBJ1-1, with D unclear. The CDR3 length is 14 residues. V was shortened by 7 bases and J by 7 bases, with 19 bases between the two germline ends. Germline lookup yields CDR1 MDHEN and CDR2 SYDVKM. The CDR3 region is CASTILGREREAFF. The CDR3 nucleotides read TGTGCCAGCACCATTCTGGGGAGGGAGCGTGAAGCTTTCTTT.

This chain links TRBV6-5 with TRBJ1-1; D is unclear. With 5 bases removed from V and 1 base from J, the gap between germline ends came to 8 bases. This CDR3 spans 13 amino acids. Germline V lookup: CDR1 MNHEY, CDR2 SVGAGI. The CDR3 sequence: CASSRGWNTEAFF. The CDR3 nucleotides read TGTGCCAGCAGTCGCGGATGGAACACTGAAGCTTTCTTT.

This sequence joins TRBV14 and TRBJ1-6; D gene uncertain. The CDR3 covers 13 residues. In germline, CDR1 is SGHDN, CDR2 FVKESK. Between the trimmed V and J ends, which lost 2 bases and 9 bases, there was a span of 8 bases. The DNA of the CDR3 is TGTGCCAGCAGCCAAAGTCACATTTCACCCCTCCACTTT. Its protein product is CASSQSHISPLHF. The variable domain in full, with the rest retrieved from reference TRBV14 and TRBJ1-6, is EAGVTQFPSHSVIEKGQTVTLRCDPISGHDNLYWYRRVMGKEIKFLLHFVKESKQDESGMPNNRFLAERTGGTYSTLKVQPAELEDSGVYFCASSQSHISPLHFGNGTRLTVT.

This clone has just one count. The CDR3: CASSLLAGGPNEQFF. The CDR3 DNA reads as TGTGCCAGCAGCTTACTAGCGGGAGGGCCGAATGAGCAGTTCTTC. The chain employs TRBV7-9 and TRBJ2-1; 12 nucleotides match TRBD2. The CDR3 is 15 amino acids. The V and J ends lost 2 bases and 7 bases, in that order; junction bases with no gene match: 3. Germline CDR1 reads SEHNR; CDR2 reads FQNEAQ (reference sequence).

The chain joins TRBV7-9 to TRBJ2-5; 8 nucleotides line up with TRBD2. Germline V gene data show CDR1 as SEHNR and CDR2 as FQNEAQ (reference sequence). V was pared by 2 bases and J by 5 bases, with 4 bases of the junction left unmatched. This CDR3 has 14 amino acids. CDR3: CASSLRGGRETQYF. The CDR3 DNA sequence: TGTGCCAGCAGCTTACGGGGGGGCAGGGAGACCCAGTACTTC.

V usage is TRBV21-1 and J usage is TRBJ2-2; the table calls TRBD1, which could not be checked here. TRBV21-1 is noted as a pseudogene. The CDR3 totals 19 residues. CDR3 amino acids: CASSINPGQGAENTGELFF. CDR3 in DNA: TGTGCCAGCAGCATAAACCCGGGACAGGGGGCGGAAAACACCGGGGAGCTGTTTTTT.

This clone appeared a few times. This CDR3 reads CASSLEWYEQFF. In DNA, the CDR3 is TGTGCCAGCAGCTTAGAGTGGTATGAGCAGTTCTTC. This chain links TRBV5-5 with TRBJ2-1; D remains ambiguous. Germline V lookup: CDR1 SGHKS, CDR2 YYEKEE (reference sequence). Trimming took 2 bases from V and 8 from J, leaving 8 bases between them. The CDR3 has 12 amino acids.

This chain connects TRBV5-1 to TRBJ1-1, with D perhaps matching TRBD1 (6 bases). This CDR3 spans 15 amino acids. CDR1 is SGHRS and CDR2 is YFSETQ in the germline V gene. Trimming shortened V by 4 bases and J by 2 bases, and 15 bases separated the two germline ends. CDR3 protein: CASSPRGDTNTEAFF. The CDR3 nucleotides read TGCGCCAGCAGCCCGAGGGGGGACACAAACACTGAAGCTTTCTTT.

CDR3 protein: CASSLSAGANVLTF. The CDR3 DNA follows: TGCGCCAGCAGCTTGTCCGCTGGGGCCAACGTCCTGACTTTC. The genes are TRBV5-1 and TRBJ2-6; D is ambiguous. CDR3 length: 14 residues. Germline CDR1 is SGHRS and CDR2 is YFSETQ. The V gene lost 1 base and the J gene lost 2 bases, with 4 bases spanning the gap.

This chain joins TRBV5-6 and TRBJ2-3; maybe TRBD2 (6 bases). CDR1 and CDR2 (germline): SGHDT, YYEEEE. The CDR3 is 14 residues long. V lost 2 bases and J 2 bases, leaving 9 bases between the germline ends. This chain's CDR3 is CASSFGGNTDTQYF. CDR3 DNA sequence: TGTGCCAGCAGCTTCGGCGGGAACACAGATACGCAGTATTTT. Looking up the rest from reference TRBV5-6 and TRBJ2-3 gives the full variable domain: DAGVTQSPTHLIKTRGQQVTLRCSPKSGHDTVSWYQQALGQGPQFIFQYYEEEERQRGNFPDRFSGHQFPNYSSELNVNALLLGDSALYLCASSFGGNTDTQYFGPGTRLTVL.

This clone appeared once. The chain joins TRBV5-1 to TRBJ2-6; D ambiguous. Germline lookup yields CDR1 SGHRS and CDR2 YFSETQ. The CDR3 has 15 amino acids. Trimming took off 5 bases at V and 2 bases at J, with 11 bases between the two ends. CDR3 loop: CASSALWTGANVLTF. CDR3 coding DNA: TGCGCCAGCAGTGCCCTTTGGACTGGGGCCAACGTCCTGACTTTC.

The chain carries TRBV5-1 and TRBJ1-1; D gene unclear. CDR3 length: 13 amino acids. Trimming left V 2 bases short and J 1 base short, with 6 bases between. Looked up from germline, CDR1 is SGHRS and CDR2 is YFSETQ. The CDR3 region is CASSLDQNTEAFF. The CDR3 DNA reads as TGCGCCAGCAGCTTAGACCAGAACACTGAAGCTTTCTTT.

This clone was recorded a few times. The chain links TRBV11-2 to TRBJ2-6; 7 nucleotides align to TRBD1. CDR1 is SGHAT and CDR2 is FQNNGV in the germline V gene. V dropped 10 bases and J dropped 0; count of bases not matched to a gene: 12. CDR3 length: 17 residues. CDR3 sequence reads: CATIRGQPVSGANVLTF. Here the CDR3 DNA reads TGTGCCACAATAAGGGGACAGCCCGTCTCTGGGGCCAACGTCCTGACTTTC. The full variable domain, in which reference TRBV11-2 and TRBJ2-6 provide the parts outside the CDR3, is EAGVAQSPRYKIIEKRQSVAFWCNPISGHATLYWYQQILGQGPKLLIQFQNNGVVDDSQLPKDRFSAERLKGVDSTLKIQPAKLEDSAVYLCATIRGQPVSGANVLTFGAGSRLTVL.

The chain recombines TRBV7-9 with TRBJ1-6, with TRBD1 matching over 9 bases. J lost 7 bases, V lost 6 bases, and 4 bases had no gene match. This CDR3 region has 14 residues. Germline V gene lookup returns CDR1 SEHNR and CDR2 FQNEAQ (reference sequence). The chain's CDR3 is CASSSDRGNSPLHF. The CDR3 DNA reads TGTGCCAGCAGTTCGGACAGGGGAAATTCACCCCTCCACTTT.

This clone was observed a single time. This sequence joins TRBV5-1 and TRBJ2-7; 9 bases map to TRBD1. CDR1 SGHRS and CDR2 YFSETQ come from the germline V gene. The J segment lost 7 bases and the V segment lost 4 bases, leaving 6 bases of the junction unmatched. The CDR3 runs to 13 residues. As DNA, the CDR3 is TGCGCCAGCAGCCTTGGACAGGGGATGGAGCAGTACTTC. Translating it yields CASSLGQGMEQYF.

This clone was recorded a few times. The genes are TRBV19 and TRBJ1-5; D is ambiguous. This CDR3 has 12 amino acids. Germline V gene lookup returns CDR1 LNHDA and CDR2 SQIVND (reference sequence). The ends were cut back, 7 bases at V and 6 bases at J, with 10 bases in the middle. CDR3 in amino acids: CASTDLIQPQHF. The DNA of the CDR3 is TGTGCCAGTACCGACCTGATTCAGCCCCAGCATTTT.

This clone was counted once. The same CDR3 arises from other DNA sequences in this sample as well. This chain's CDR3 is CASSYINSPLHF. The CDR3 region has the DNA TGTGCCAGCAGTTACATCAATTCACCCCTCCACTTT. The chain joins TRBV6-5 to TRBJ1-6; D is unresolved. Germline loops: CDR1 MNHEY, CDR2 SVGAGI. Between the trimmed V and J ends, which lost 2 bases and 7 bases, there was a span of 3 bases. CDR3 length equals 12 residues.

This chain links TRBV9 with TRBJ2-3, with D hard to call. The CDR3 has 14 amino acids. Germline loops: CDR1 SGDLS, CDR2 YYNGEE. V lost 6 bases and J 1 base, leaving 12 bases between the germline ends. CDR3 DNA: TGTGCCAGCACCTCATTCCGGGGCACAGATACGCAGTATTTT. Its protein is CASTSFRGTDTQYF. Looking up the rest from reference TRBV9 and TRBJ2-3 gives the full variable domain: DSGVTQTPKHLITATGQRVTLRCSPRSGDLSVYWYQQSLDQGLQFLIQYYNGEERAKGNILERFSAQQFPDLHSELNLSSLELGDSALYFCASTSFRGTDTQYFGPGTRLTVL.

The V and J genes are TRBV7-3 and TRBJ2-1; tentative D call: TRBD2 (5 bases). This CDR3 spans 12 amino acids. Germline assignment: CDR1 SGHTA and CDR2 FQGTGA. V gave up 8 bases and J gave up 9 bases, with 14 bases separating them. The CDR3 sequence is CASRADAGEQFF. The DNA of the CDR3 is TGTGCCAGCCGCGCGGACGCGGGTGAGCAGTTCTTC.

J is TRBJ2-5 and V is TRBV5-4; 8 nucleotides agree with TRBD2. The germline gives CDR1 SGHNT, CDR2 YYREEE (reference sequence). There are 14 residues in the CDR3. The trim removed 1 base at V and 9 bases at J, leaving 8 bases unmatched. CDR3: CASSLYGGDGAQYF. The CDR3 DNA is TGTGCCAGCAGCTTGTACGGGGGGGATGGGGCCCAGTACTTC.

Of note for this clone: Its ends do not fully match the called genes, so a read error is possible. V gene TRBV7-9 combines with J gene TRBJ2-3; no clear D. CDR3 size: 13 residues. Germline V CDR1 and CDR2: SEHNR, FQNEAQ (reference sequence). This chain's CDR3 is CASSPVDTETQYF. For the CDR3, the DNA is TGTGCCAGCAGCCCCGTCGACACAGAAACGCAGTATTTT.

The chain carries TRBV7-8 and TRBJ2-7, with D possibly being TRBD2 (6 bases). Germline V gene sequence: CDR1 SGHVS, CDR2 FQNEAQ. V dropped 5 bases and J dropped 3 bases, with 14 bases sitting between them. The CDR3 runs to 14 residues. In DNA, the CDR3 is TGTGCCAGCAGCCTTAGCGGATCTATCTACGAGCAGTACTTC. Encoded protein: CASSLSGSIYEQYF.

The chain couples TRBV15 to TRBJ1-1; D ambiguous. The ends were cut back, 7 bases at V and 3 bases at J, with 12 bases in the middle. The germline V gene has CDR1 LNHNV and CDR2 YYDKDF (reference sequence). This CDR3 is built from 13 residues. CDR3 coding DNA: TGTGCCACCAAGCTCGCAGAGGACACTGAAGCTTTCTTT. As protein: CATKLAEDTEAFF.

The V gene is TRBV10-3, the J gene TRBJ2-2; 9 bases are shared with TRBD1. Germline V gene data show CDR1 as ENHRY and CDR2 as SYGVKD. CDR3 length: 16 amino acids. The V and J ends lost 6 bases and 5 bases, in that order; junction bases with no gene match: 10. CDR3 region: CAIRTPGQGSTGELFF. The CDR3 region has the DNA TGTGCCATCAGGACCCCGGGACAGGGATCAACCGGGGAGCTGTTTTTT.

DNA of the CDR3: TGTGCCAGCGGGTCAACTAGCGATCCAGGGGAGCTGTTTTTT. Protein: CASGSTSDPGELFF. This rearrangement joins TRBV7-6 to TRBJ2-2; 7 bases line up with TRBD2. The length of the CDR3 is 14 residues. Germline V gives CDR1 SGHVS, CDR2 FNYEAQ. V shed 8 bases, J shed 8 bases, and the junction held 11 bases outside the gene matches.